The T cell receptor beta chain described here comes from a study of T cell repertoires in cytomegalovirus infection. Study details: HLA-C-restricted CMV epitopes, recently identified, and well-studied HLA-B-restricted ones were used by the study. Evidence of both CMV infection and a matching HLA type came from public TCR beta signatures. Study-wide results and caveats: The ex vivo response was dominated by HLA-C-restricted CMV-specific TCR beta clonotypes. Summed frequency of public TCR beta families distinguished CMV carriers with the relevant HLA.

The V gene's germline CDR1 is SGHAT and CDR2 FQNNGV. V lost 4 bases and J 12 bases, leaving 7 bases between the germline ends. The CDR3 runs 10 residues. One entry per CDR3 protein results from TCRdb running MiXCR on the reads. The sample lists 300,000 or so distinct CDR3 sequences, approximately 25% seen once, with 13% in the top ten. With regard to this clonotype: Its target is unknown.

V and J are TRBV11-2 and TRBJ2-1; D gene uncertain. The specimen comprised cultured PBMCs, sampled from culture after CMV antigen stimulation. This receptor was identified in a human donor in good health (CMV status not recorded). Some clones in this sample may be carry-over from other donors' samples. CDR3 bases: TGTGCCAGCAGCTCCAAGACGCAGTTCTTC. The encoded protein is CASSSKTQFF.